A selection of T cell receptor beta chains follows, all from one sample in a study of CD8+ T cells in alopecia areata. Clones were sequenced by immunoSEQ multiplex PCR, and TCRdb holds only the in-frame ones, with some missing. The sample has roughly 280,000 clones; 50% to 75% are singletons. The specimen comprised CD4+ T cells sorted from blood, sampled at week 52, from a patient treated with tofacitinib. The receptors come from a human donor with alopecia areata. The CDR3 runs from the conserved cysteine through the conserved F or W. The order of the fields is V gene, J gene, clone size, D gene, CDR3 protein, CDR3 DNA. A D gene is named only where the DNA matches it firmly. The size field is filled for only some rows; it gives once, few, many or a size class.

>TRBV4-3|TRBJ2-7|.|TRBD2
CASSPGLEFSLEQYF
TGCGCCAGCAGCCCCGGACTAGAGTTTAGCCTCGAGCAGTACTTC
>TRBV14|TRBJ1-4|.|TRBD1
CASSQETGTVNEKLFF
TGTGCCAGCAGCCAAGAGACCGGGACAGTCAATGAAAAACTGTTTTTT
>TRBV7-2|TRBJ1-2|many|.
CASSLVSIRGYTF
TGTGCCAGCAGCTTAGTCTCCATCCGGGGCTACACCTTC
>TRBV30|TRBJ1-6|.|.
CALDKGLQNSPLHF
TGTGCCCTGGACAAGGGACTCCAAAATTCACCCCTCCACTTT
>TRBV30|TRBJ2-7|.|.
CAWNRIGVYEQYF
TGTGCCTGGAACAGAATCGGCGTCTACGAGCAGTACTTC
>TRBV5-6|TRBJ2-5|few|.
CASNSRTGQETQYF
TGTGCCAGCAATTCCCGGACCGGTCAAGAGACCCAGTACTTC
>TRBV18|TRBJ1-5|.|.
CASSPPTGSGNQPQHF
TGTGCCAGCTCACCACCTACGGGGAGCGGCAATCAGCCCCAGCATTTT
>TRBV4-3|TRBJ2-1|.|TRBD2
CASSQDVPGLAGGRFSYNEQFF
TGCGCCAGCAGCCAAGATGTGCCGGGACTAGCGGGGGGCCGATTCTCCTACAATGAGCAGTTCTTC
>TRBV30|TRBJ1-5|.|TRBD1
CAWAGQPNQPQHF
TGTGCCTGGGCGGGACAGCCCAATCAGCCCCAGCATTTT
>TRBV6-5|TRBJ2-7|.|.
CASSYSGRYEQYF
TGTGCCAGCAGTTACTCGGGGCGCTACGAGCAGTACTTC
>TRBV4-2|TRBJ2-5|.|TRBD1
CASSQAGQPQETQYF
TGTGCCAGCAGCCAAGCGGGACAGCCCCAAGAGACCCAGTACTTC
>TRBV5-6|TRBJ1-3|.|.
CASSLVVSSGNTIYF
TGTGCCAGCAGCTTGGTGGTGAGCTCTGGAAACACCATATATTTT
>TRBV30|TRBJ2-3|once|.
CARTVGDTQYF
TGTGCCCGCACCGTAGGAGATACGCAGTATTTT
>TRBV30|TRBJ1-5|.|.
CAWSVAVDQPQHF
TGTGCCTGGAGTGTTGCCGTTGATCAGCCCCAGCATTTT
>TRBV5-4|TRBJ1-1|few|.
CASSRGYILNTEAFF
TGTGCCAGCAGCCGAGGCTACATCTTGAACACTGAAGCTTTCTTT
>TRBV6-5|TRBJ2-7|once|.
CASSFIEGREQYF
TGTGCCAGCAGTTTCATAGAGGGGCGCGAGCAGTACTTC
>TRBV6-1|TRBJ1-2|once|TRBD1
CASSEGTGGWSYGYTF
TGTGCCAGCAGTGAAGGGACAGGGGGCTGGAGCTATGGCTACACCTTC
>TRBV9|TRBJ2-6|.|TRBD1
CASSVGLTGEGSGANVLTF
TGTGCCAGCAGCGTAGGTTTGACAGGGGAAGGCTCTGGGGCCAACGTCCTGACTTTC
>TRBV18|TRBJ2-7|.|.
CASSLGHAEVEQYF
TGTGCCAGCTCACTAGGACATGCCGAGGTCGAGCAGTACTTC
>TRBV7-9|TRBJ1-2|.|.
CASSPFGPNYGYTF
TGTGCCAGCAGTCCCTTCGGGCCTAACTATGGCTACACCTTC
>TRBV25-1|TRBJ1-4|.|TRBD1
CASSADRGREKLFF
TGTGCCAGCAGTGCGGACAGGGGGCGTGAAAAACTGTTTTTT
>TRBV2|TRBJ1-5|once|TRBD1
CASSGGPTEIRPQHF
TGTGCCAGCTCAGGGGGTCCCACCGAAATCAGGCCCCAGCATTTT
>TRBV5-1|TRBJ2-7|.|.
CASSEGGTYEQYF
TGCGCCAGCAGCGAAGGGGGAACCTACGAGCAGTACTTC
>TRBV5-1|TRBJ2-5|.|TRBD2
CASSTGVLAGTQETQYF
TGCGCCAGCAGCACGGGTGTCCTAGCGGGGACCCAAGAGACCCAGTACTTC
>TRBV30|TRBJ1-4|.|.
CAWSASDSPREKLFF
TGTGCCTGGAGTGCCTCTGACAGTCCCCGGGAAAAACTGTTTTTT
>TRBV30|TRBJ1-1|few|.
CAWSKQAGTEAFF
TGTGCCTGGAGTAAACAGGCGGGCACTGAAGCTTTCTTT